This is a list of T cell receptor beta chains from one sample in a study of blood T cell repertoires in COVID-19. Produced via immunoSEQ multiplex PCR; TCRdb's table is partial and in-frame only. The repertoire holds approximately 210,000 clones, with roughly 81% as singletons. Sequenced material: peripheral blood. These receptors were collected from a woman aged 45-65 years with active or convalescent COVID-19. The CDR3 runs from the conserved cysteine through the conserved F or W. Each record gives: clone size, J gene, D gene, V gene, CDR3 protein, CDR3 DNA. A D gene is named only where the DNA matches it firmly. The size field is filled for only some rows; it gives once, few, many or a size class.

abundance: .; j_gene: TRBJ1-3; d_gene: .; v_gene: TRBV25-1; CDR3aa: CASMSPGGTIYF; CDR3nt: TGTGCCAGCATGTCTCCGGGAGGCACCATATATTTT
abundance: .; j_gene: TRBJ2-3; d_gene: .; v_gene: TRBV18; CDR3aa: CASSPWIAKDTQYF; CDR3nt: TGTGCCAGCTCACCATGGATAGCGAAAGATACGCAGTATTTT
abundance: .; j_gene: TRBJ1-1; d_gene: .; v_gene: TRBV5-1; CDR3aa: CASSFQGRRTEAFF; CDR3nt: TGCGCCAGCAGCTTCCAGGGGCGGAGGACTGAAGCTTTCTTT
abundance: .; j_gene: TRBJ2-2; d_gene: .; v_gene: TRBV28; CDR3aa: CASSRGVPGELFF; CDR3nt: TGTGCCAGCAGCAGAGGAGTTCCCGGGGAGCTGTTTTTT
abundance: .; j_gene: TRBJ2-3; d_gene: .; v_gene: TRBV29-1; CDR3aa: CSVDKGGGDTQYF; CDR3nt: TGCAGCGTTGACAAGGGGGGGGGAGATACGCAGTATTTT
abundance: .; j_gene: TRBJ2-4; d_gene: .; v_gene: TRBV28; CDR3aa: CASSYGGAKNIQYF; CDR3nt: TGTGCCAGCAGTTATGGGGGGGCCAAAAACATTCAGTACTTC
abundance: once; j_gene: TRBJ1-5; d_gene: TRBD1; v_gene: TRBV28; CDR3aa: CASSAGGIYQPQHF; CDR3nt: TGTGCCAGCAGTGCAGGGGGAATATATCAGCCCCAGCATTTT
abundance: .; j_gene: TRBJ2-7; d_gene: TRBD1; v_gene: TRBV9; CDR3aa: CASSAGDSRTYEQYF; CDR3nt: TGTGCCAGCAGCGCCGGGGACAGTAGAACCTACGAGCAGTACTTC
abundance: .; j_gene: TRBJ2-5; d_gene: TRBD2; v_gene: TRBV4-2; CDR3aa: CASSQRHRTSEAETQYF; CDR3nt: TGTGCCAGCAGCCAACGCCATAGGACTAGCGAGGCAGAGACCCAGTACTTC
abundance: .; j_gene: TRBJ2-1; d_gene: .; v_gene: TRBV7-9; CDR3aa: CASTPRGSSYNEQFF; CDR3nt: TGTGCCAGCACCCCGAGAGGTTCCTCCTACAATGAGCAGTTCTTC
abundance: .; j_gene: TRBJ1-5; d_gene: .; v_gene: TRBV7-2; CDR3aa: CASSLTGRNQPQHF; CDR3nt: TGTGCCAGCAGCTTAACAGGTCGTAATCAGCCCCAGCATTTT
abundance: .; j_gene: TRBJ2-5; d_gene: TRBD2; v_gene: TRBV19; CDR3aa: CASSSTSAKYQETQYF; CDR3nt: TGTGCCAGTAGTAGTACTAGCGCCAAGTACCAAGAGACCCAGTACTTC
abundance: .; j_gene: TRBJ1-3; d_gene: TRBD1; v_gene: TRBV2; CDR3aa: CASRPYLPGQGAPNTIYF; CDR3nt: TGTGCCAGCAGGCCCTACCTCCCGGGACAGGGGGCCCCGAACACCATATATTTT
abundance: .; j_gene: TRBJ2-3; d_gene: TRBD2; v_gene: TRBV19; CDR3aa: CASSDSGGSTDTQYF; CDR3nt: TGTGCCAGTAGTGATAGCGGGGGGAGCACAGATACGCAGTATTTT
abundance: few; j_gene: TRBJ1-4; d_gene: TRBD1; v_gene: TRBV2; CDR3aa: CASSPLMATGTGSEKLFF; CDR3nt: TGTGCCAGCAGCCCCTTAATGGCGACCGGGACAGGCTCTGAAAAACTGTTTTTT
abundance: few; j_gene: TRBJ1-3; d_gene: .; v_gene: TRBV5-5; CDR3aa: CASTGLYSGNTIYF; CDR3nt: TGTGCCAGTACAGGGTTGTACTCTGGAAACACCATATATTTT
abundance: .; j_gene: TRBJ1-4; d_gene: .; v_gene: TRBV5-1; CDR3aa: CASSSLGGTNEKLFF; CDR3nt: TGCGCCAGTAGCTCACTAGGTGGCACTAATGAAAAACTGTTTTTT
abundance: .; j_gene: TRBJ1-2; d_gene: .; v_gene: TRBV7-9; CDR3aa: CASSLGGGAPYGYTF; CDR3nt: TGTGCCAGCAGCTTAGGGGGAGGGGCCCCCTATGGCTACACCTTC
abundance: .; j_gene: TRBJ2-4; d_gene: .; v_gene: TRBV19; CDR3aa: CASSTATRTVKNIQYF; CDR3nt: TGTGCCAGTAGTACCGCAACTAGGACCGTAAAAAACATTCAGTACTTC
abundance: .; j_gene: TRBJ2-1; d_gene: .; v_gene: TRBV21-1; CDR3aa: CASAKTLNRLAGGGGYNEQFF; CDR3nt: TGTGCCAGCGCAAAGACCCTGAACCGACTAGCGGGAGGAGGTGGGTACAATGAGCAGTTCTTC
abundance: .; j_gene: TRBJ1-5; d_gene: .; v_gene: TRBV11-2; CDR3aa: CASSLDGGGSNQPQHF; CDR3nt: TGTGCCAGCAGCTTAGATGGGGGGGGAAGCAATCAGCCCCAGCATTTT
abundance: .; j_gene: TRBJ2-7; d_gene: .; v_gene: TRBV3-1/TRBV3-2; CDR3aa: CASSQAGTYEQYF; CDR3nt: TGTGCCAGCAGCCAAGCAGGGACCTACGAGCAGTACTTC
abundance: .; j_gene: TRBJ2-7; d_gene: .; v_gene: TRBV11-2; CDR3aa: CASSLVRGSGYEQYF; CDR3nt: TGTGCCAGCAGCTTAGTACGGGGATCGGGCTACGAGCAGTACTTC
abundance: few; j_gene: TRBJ1-1; d_gene: TRBD1; v_gene: TRBV3-1/TRBV3-2; CDR3aa: CASSQDAGQGIKGYTEAFF; CDR3nt: TGTGCCAGCAGCCAAGACGCGGGACAGGGGATTAAGGGGTACACTGAAGCTTTCTTT
abundance: .; j_gene: TRBJ2-2; d_gene: TRBD2; v_gene: TRBV4-2; CDR3aa: CASTPSGRADTGELFF; CDR3nt: TGTGCCAGCACTCCCAGCGGGAGGGCCGACACCGGGGAGCTGTTTTTT
abundance: medium-sized; j_gene: TRBJ2-7; d_gene: .; v_gene: TRBV12-3/TRBV12-4; CDR3aa: CASSLGPANEQYF; CDR3nt: TGTGCCAGCAGTTTGGGGCCCGCTAACGAGCAGTACTTC
abundance: .; j_gene: TRBJ1-1; d_gene: TRBD1; v_gene: TRBV6-5; CDR3aa: CASRVQGVGEAFF; CDR3nt: TGTGCCAGCCGGGTACAGGGGGTTGGTGAAGCTTTCTTT
abundance: .; j_gene: TRBJ1-2; d_gene: .; v_gene: TRBV6-2/TRBV6-3; CDR3aa: CASSYPGNHGANYGYTF; CDR3nt: TGTGCCAGCAGTTACCCGGGTAATCACGGAGCTAACTATGGCTACACCTTC
abundance: .; j_gene: TRBJ2-1; d_gene: TRBD2; v_gene: TRBV10-1; CDR3aa: CASSDLAGRFNEQFF; CDR3nt: TGCGCCAGCAGTGATCTAGCGGGACGGTTCAATGAGCAGTTCTTC
abundance: .; j_gene: TRBJ1-1; d_gene: TRBD1; v_gene: TRBV29-1; CDR3aa: CSVAHDPGTGMGNTEAFF; CDR3nt: TGCAGCGTTGCCCATGATCCCGGGACAGGGATGGGGAACACTGAAGCTTTCTTT
abundance: .; j_gene: TRBJ2-3; d_gene: TRBD2; v_gene: TRBV4-2; CDR3aa: CASSQLNERGGPDTQYF; CDR3nt: TGTGCCAGCAGCCAATTGAATGAGCGGGGGGGCCCCGATACGCAGTATTTT
abundance: few; j_gene: TRBJ1-3; d_gene: TRBD1; v_gene: TRBV5-4; CDR3aa: CASSSPGTGTGNTIYF; CDR3nt: TGTGCCAGCAGCTCCCCCGGGACAGGGACAGGAAACACCATATATTTT
abundance: .; j_gene: TRBJ1-1; d_gene: .; v_gene: TRBV28; CDR3aa: CASSLPPRNTEAFF; CDR3nt: TGTGCCAGCAGTTTACCCCCGCGGAACACTGAAGCTTTCTTT
abundance: .; j_gene: TRBJ2-1; d_gene: TRBD2; v_gene: TRBV5-6; CDR3aa: CASSLLLAGGQTGPSEQFF; CDR3nt: TGTGCCAGCAGCTTGTTACTAGCGGGGGGGCAGACCGGGCCATCCGAGCAGTTCTTC
abundance: .; j_gene: TRBJ2-3; d_gene: .; v_gene: TRBV11-2; CDR3aa: CASTPRETDTQYF; CDR3nt: TGTGCCAGCACCCCCAGGGAAACAGATACGCAGTATTTT
abundance: .; j_gene: TRBJ2-1; d_gene: .; v_gene: TRBV6-5; CDR3aa: CASSPPSAREQFF; CDR3nt: TGTGCCAGCAGTCCTCCCTCGGCGAGGGAGCAGTTCTTC
abundance: once; j_gene: TRBJ1-6; d_gene: TRBD1; v_gene: TRBV6-6; CDR3aa: CASSRQGVSYNSPLHF; CDR3nt: TGTGCCAGCAGTCGACAGGGGGTCTCCTATAATTCACCCCTCCACTTT
abundance: .; j_gene: TRBJ2-2; d_gene: .; v_gene: TRBV6-2/TRBV6-3; CDR3aa: CASSPHPGSFGRTGELFF; CDR3nt: TGTGCCAGCAGCCCCCATCCCGGGTCCTTCGGTCGGACCGGGGAGCTGTTTTTT
abundance: .; j_gene: TRBJ1-2; d_gene: TRBD1; v_gene: TRBV2; CDR3aa: CASSVRQGAGGYTF; CDR3nt: TGTGCCAGCAGTGTCAGACAGGGGGCAGGAGGCTACACCTTC
abundance: .; j_gene: TRBJ2-1; d_gene: TRBD2; v_gene: TRBV11-2; CDR3aa: CASSSFSGSTSYNEQFF; CDR3nt: TGTGCCAGCAGCTCTTTTAGCGGGAGTACATCCTACAATGAGCAGTTCTTC
abundance: .; j_gene: TRBJ1-2; d_gene: TRBD1; v_gene: TRBV28; CDR3aa: CASSSHGTGNYGYTF; CDR3nt: TGTGCCAGCAGTTCTCATGGGACAGGGAACTATGGCTACACCTTC
abundance: .; j_gene: TRBJ1-4; d_gene: .; v_gene: TRBV27; CDR3aa: CASSFVGLTGDREKLFF; CDR3nt: TGTGCCAGCAGTTTTGTGGGCCTCACGGGGGATAGGGAAAAACTGTTTTTT
abundance: .; j_gene: TRBJ1-1; d_gene: .; v_gene: TRBV10-1; CDR3aa: CASSGANTEAFF; CDR3nt: TGCGCCAGCAGTGGGGCGAACACTGAAGCTTTCTTT
abundance: .; j_gene: TRBJ1-1; d_gene: .; v_gene: TRBV2; CDR3aa: CASSPSGSNTEAFF; CDR3nt: TGTGCCAGCAGCCCTAGCGGTTCGAACACTGAAGCTTTCTTT
abundance: .; j_gene: TRBJ2-3; d_gene: .; v_gene: TRBV24-1; CDR3aa: CATSDTRRSTDTQYF; CDR3nt: TGTGCCACCAGTGATACCAGGCGAAGCACAGATACGCAGTATTTT
abundance: .; j_gene: TRBJ1-5; d_gene: .; v_gene: TRBV19; CDR3aa: CASSIPAAYGDQPQHF; CDR3nt: TGTGCCAGTAGTATTCCCGCCGCCTATGGAGATCAGCCCCAGCATTTT
abundance: .; j_gene: TRBJ1-4; d_gene: TRBD1; v_gene: TRBV18; CDR3aa: CASSQGGYNEKLFF; CDR3nt: TGTGCCAGCTCACAAGGGGGCTATAATGAAAAACTGTTTTTT
abundance: .; j_gene: TRBJ1-1; d_gene: .; v_gene: TRBV7-3; CDR3aa: CASSLDGASTEAFF; CDR3nt: TGTGCCAGCAGCTTAGATGGGGCGAGCACTGAAGCTTTCTTT
abundance: .; j_gene: TRBJ2-2; d_gene: TRBD2; v_gene: TRBV7-9; CDR3aa: CASSLPLRLAVAGELFF; CDR3nt: TGTGCCAGCAGCTTACCCCTTCGACTAGCGGTGGCCGGGGAGCTGTTTTTT
abundance: .; j_gene: TRBJ2-1; d_gene: TRBD2; v_gene: TRBV28; CDR3aa: CASGHSTSGGSSYNEQFF; CDR3nt: TGTGCCAGCGGCCACTCGACTAGCGGGGGGAGCTCCTACAATGAGCAGTTCTTC
abundance: .; j_gene: TRBJ2-6; d_gene: .; v_gene: TRBV7-2; CDR3aa: CASTLGGAGANVLTF; CDR3nt: TGTGCCAGCACCCTAGGGGGGGCTGGGGCCAACGTCCTGACTTTC
abundance: .; j_gene: TRBJ1-1; d_gene: .; v_gene: TRBV5-6; CDR3aa: CASSFLANRFNTEAFF; CDR3nt: TGTGCCAGCAGCTTCCTGGCGAACAGGTTTAACACTGAAGCTTTCTTT
abundance: .; j_gene: TRBJ2-5; d_gene: .; v_gene: TRBV2; CDR3aa: CASTEQRDTMYF; CDR3nt: TGTGCCAGCACTGAACAGCGGGACACCATGTACTTC